This TCR beta chain was obtained from a study of T cells in Graves' hyperthyroidism and ophthalmopathy. Study conclusions and caveats: Among thyroid clonotypes expanded above 0.001, most also appeared in blood. Ophthalmopathy stood apart from stable hyperthyroidism in a 13 V-J model.

Uncontrolled infection, other autoimmune disease, pregnancy or lactation led to exclusion. The investigators amplified TCR beta CDR3 regions from RNA transcripts. The HTBI primer set was used in a first-round RT-PCR of the TCR CDR3. Each CDR3 protein is one row after TCRdb ran MiXCR on the multiplex PCR reads. Here the sample spans roughly 500,000 distinct CDR3 sequences, 40% to 55% being singletons. As regards this clonotype: Its specificity is not known.

This sequence originates from an adult woman with Graves' disease, either hyperthyroidism or ophthalmopathy (not recorded which). The material sequenced was peripheral blood or thyroid tissue (not recorded which).

This chain's CDR3 is CASSLEAGSTQYF. The CDR3 nucleotides are TGTGCCAGCAGCTTAGAGGCGGGGTCGACCCAGTACTTC. V is TRBV7-2 and J is TRBJ2-5; maybe TRBD2 (6 bases). Germline assignment: CDR1 SGHTA and CDR2 FQGNSA. V lost 1 base to trimming and J lost 7 bases, with 10 bases between them. The CDR3 is 13 residues long.